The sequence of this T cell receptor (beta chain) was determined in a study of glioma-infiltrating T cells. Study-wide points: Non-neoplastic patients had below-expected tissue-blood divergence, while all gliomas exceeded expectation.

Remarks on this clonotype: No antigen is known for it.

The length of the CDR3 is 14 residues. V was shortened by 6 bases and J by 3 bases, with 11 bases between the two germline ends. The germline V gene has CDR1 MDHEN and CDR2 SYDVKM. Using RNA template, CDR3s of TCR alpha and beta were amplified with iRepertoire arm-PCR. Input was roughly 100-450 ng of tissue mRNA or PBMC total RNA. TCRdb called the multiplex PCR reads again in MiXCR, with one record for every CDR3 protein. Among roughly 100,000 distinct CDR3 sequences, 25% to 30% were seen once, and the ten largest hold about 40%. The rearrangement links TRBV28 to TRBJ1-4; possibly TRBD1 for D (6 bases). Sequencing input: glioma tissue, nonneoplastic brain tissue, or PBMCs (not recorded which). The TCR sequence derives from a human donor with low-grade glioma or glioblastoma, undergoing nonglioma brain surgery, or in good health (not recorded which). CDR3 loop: CASSPSGANEKLFF. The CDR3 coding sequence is TGTGCCAGCAGCCCCTCAGGGGCTAATGAAAAACTGTTTTTT.